The clone carrying this TCR beta chain was seen more than once but under ten times. Its target is not known. The data derive from a study of T-cell memory formation after mild COVID-19. Findings of the study overall: Of the contracting clones, CD4+ ones lay mainly in CM and EM, and CD8+ ones in EMRA.

There are 15 residues in the CDR3. Germline loops: CDR1 SGHTA, CDR2 FQGNSA. The ends were cut back, 1 base at V and 4 bases at J, with 12 bases in the middle. Barcoded TCR alpha and TCR beta cDNA libraries with UMIs came from 5'RACE using constant-segment primers. TCRdb re-called the 5' RACE reads with MiXCR, one entry per CDR3 protein. The table lists about 55,000 distinct CDR3 sequences, 9% to 9.5% of them singletons. This sequence joins TRBV7-2 and TRBJ2-3; no firm D call. The TCR was taken from a man between 18 and 35 years old who had mild COVID-19 (a few samples of this study predate the infection). Cell type and time point are not known. Sequencing was done on a sample of PBMCs or a T cell subset sorted from them (not recorded which). CDR3 bases: TGTGCCAGCAGCTTAGTCGGGTTTGCGGCAGATACGCAGTATTTT. Protein product: CASSLVGFAADTQYF.